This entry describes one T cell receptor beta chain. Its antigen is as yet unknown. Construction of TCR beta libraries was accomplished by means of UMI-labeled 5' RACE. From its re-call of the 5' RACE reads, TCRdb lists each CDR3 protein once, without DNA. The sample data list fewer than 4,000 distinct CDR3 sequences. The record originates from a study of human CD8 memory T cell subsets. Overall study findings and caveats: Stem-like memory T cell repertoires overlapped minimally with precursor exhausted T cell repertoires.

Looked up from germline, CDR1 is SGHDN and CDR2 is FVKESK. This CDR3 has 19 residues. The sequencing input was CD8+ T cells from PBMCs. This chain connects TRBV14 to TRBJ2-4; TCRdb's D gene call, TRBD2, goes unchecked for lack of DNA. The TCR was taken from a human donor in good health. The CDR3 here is CASSPLASGRKLAKNIQYF.